These T cell receptor beta chains were read from a single sample in a study of T cells after posttransplantation cyclophosphamide. The assay was immunoSEQ multiplex PCR, and TCRdb's table has in-frame clones only and misses some. This set yields under 4,000 clones and no singletons; the top ten hold 25% to 35%. Sequenced here: PBMCs, sampled 84 days after allogeneic stem cell transplant with posttransplant cyclophosphamide. The receptors stem from a female patient between 40 and 55 years old who received an allogeneic stem cell transplant from a related donor, was CMV-positive, and had no GVHD. Some T cells may arise from the graft donor. CDR3s include the opening cysteine and the closing phenylalanine or tryptophan. Each record gives: clone size, V gene, D gene, J gene, CDR3 DNA, CDR3 protein. D genes are given only for firm matches. Where a row states a size, it is once, few, many or the class of an expanded clone; other rows omit it.

>many|TRBV5-6|TRBD2|TRBJ2-7
TGTGCCAGCAGCTTCGCGGGGGGGAGCGAGCAGTACTTC
CASSFAGGSEQYF
>many|TRBV19|TRBD2|TRBJ2-3
TGTGCCAGTAGAGGGGGGGTAGCGGGGGAATACACAGATACGCAGTATTTT
CASRGGVAGEYTDTQYF
>.|TRBV5-1|.|TRBJ2-5
TGCGCCAGCACCGCTGGGGCGAACCAGAGGGAGACCCAGTACTTC
CASTAGANQRETQYF
>many|TRBV6-2/TRBV6-3|TRBD1|TRBJ1-5
TGTGCCAGCAGTTACATCTACAGGGGGCTAATGAATCAGCCCCAGCATTTT
CASSYIYRGLMNQPQHF
>many|TRBV18|TRBD2|TRBJ2-7
TGTGCCAGCTCACGGAGGCGGGGGAATCAGGGCGAGCAGTACTTC
CASSRRRGNQGEQYF
>many|TRBV12-3/TRBV12-4|.|TRBJ2-2
TGTGCCAGCACCCAGGGTACGGCATCCGGGGAGCTGTTTTTT
CASTQGTASGELFF
>many|TRBV19|TRBD1|TRBJ1-2
TGTGCCAGTGATGACAGGGATCGTGGTGGCTATGGCTACACCTTC
CASDDRDRGGYGYTF
>many|TRBV19|TRBD2|TRBJ2-5
TGTGCCAGTAGTCTCTCCGGGAGCGGGGGGTACCAAGAGACCCAGTACTTC
CASSLSGSGGYQETQYF
>large|TRBV6-5|.|TRBJ1-1
TGTGCCACCACAGGGAACACTGAAGCTTTCTTT
CATTGNTEAFF
>many|TRBV27|.|TRBJ1-1
TGTGCCAGCTCAAAAGAGGGCTTGAACACTGAAGCTTTCTTT
CASSKEGLNTEAFF
>medium-sized|TRBV4-1|.|TRBJ2-2
TGCGCCAGCAGCCAGACAGACACCGGGGAGCTGTTTTTT
CASSQTDTGELFF
>many|TRBV2|TRBD1|TRBJ2-6
TGTGCCAGCAGCCGAATGGACAGGGGAGAACTCTCTGGGGCCAACGTCCTGACTTTC
CASSRMDRGELSGANVLTF
>medium-sized|TRBV5-4|.|TRBJ2-3
TGTGCCAGCAGCTCCCGGGACTCCGCCCCAGATACGCAGTATTTT
CASSSRDSAPDTQYF
>few|TRBV12-3/TRBV12-4|TRBD1|TRBJ2-7
TGTGCCAGCAGAGGGGACAGGGGGCTCAACGAGCAGTACTTC
CASRGDRGLNEQYF
>many|TRBV11-3|TRBD1|TRBJ2-7
TGTGCCAGCAGCGGGACAGCGTCCTCTGAGCAGTACTTC
CASSGTASSEQYF
>many|TRBV18|TRBD1|TRBJ1-2
TGTGCCAGCTCCCTCAGACAGGGAGAGAATGGCTACACCTTC
CASSLRQGENGYTF
>medium-sized|TRBV10-3|.|TRBJ2-2
TGTGCCATCAGTGCTAAGGGGAACACCGGGGAGCTGTTTTTT
CAISAKGNTGELFF
>many|TRBV28|TRBD1|TRBJ1-5
TGTGCCAGCTCGCAGGGGGGTACAGGTCAGCCCCAGCATTTT
CASSQGGTGQPQHF
>many|TRBV11-2|.|TRBJ1-1
TGTGCCAGCAGTACTACCGGAGCTTCGGGCACTGAAGCTTTCTTT
CASSTTGASGTEAFF
>many|TRBV6-1|.|TRBJ1-4
TGTGCCAGCAGTGAAGTCGTCATGGCGGGGGGAGGTGAAAAACTGTTTTTT
CASSEVVMAGGGEKLFF
>many|TRBV5-6|TRBD2|TRBJ2-1
TGTGCCAGCAGCTTGGAACTAGCGGGGGCACATGAGCAGTTCTTC
CASSLELAGAHEQFF
>medium-sized|TRBV2|.|TRBJ2-1
TGTGCCACCTCAGACTTCCCGGACAAGGAGTTCTTC
CATSDFPDKEFF
>many|TRBV7-9|TRBD1|TRBJ2-3
TGTGCCAGCAGCTTACGTTGGGGACAGGGGGATGATACGCAGTATTTT
CASSLRWGQGDDTQYF
>many|TRBV12-3/TRBV12-4|.|TRBJ2-5
TGTGCCAGCAGCCTCCAAGAGACCCAGTACTTC
CASSLQETQYF
>many|TRBV13|TRBD1|TRBJ1-1
TGTGCCAGCAGCCATGGACAGGTGAACACTGAAGCTTTCTTT
CASSHGQVNTEAFF
>few|TRBV9|TRBD1|TRBJ2-7
TGTGCCAGCATCTTCAAACAGGGGACGGCATACGAGCAGTACTTC
CASIFKQGTAYEQYF
>many|TRBV9|TRBD2|TRBJ2-3
TGTGCCAGCAGCGCGGGGGGTTCAGATACGCAGTATTTT
CASSAGGSDTQYF
>many|TRBV5-4|.|TRBJ2-5
TGTGCCAGCAGCTTGGAGGCCGTAACAGGGCCGGATGAGGAGACCCAGTACTTC
CASSLEAVTGPDEETQYF
>.|TRBV9|.|TRBJ2-5
TGTGCCAGCAGCGTAGACAGGGAGGAGACCCAGTACTTC
CASSVDREETQYF
>many|TRBV2|TRBD1|TRBJ1-2
TGTGCCAGCAGTCCACAGGGGAGTGGCTACACCTTC
CASSPQGSGYTF
>many|TRBV6-5|.|TRBJ1-6
TGTGCCAGCAGTTTCAGGGATTCACCCCTCCACTTT
CASSFRDSPLHF
>many|TRBV19|TRBD1|TRBJ1-6
TGTGCCAGTAGTATACGGACAGGGGGAACCTCCTATAATTCACCCCTCCACTTT
CASSIRTGGTSYNSPLHF
>.|TRBV6-2/TRBV6-3|TRBD2|TRBJ2-5
TGTGCCAGCAGGATTCGGACTAGCGGGGGGCAAGAGACCCAGTACTTC
CASRIRTSGGQETQYF
>many|TRBV19|TRBD2|TRBJ2-3
TGTGCCAGTAGTATCCGGACTAGCGGGACAGATACGCAGTATTTT
CASSIRTSGTDTQYF
>few|TRBV6-1|TRBD2|TRBJ2-3
TGTGCCCTTCAGCGGGGGGCAACAGATACGCAGTATTTT
CALQRGATDTQYF
>few|TRBV9|.|TRBJ2-7
TGTGCCAGCATTTTCGGGCAGGGGACGGCCTACGAGCAGTACTTC
CASIFGQGTAYEQYF
>many|TRBV6-2/TRBV6-3|TRBD1|TRBJ2-5
TGTGCCGCAACCTGGGACAGGGGAGTCCAAGAGACCCAGTACTTC
CAATWDRGVQETQYF
>medium-sized|TRBV4-2|TRBD2|TRBJ2-1
TGTGCCAGCAGCCCTACTAGCGGGATCTACAATGAGCAGTTCTTC
CASSPTSGIYNEQFF
>medium-sized|TRBV10-2|.|TRBJ2-1
TGCGCCAGCAGCGAGGTAGATGAGCAGTTCTTC
CASSEVDEQFF
>many|TRBV7-6|TRBD2|TRBJ2-1
TGTGCCAGCAGCTTAGCTAGCGGGGGTTACAATGAGCAGTTCTTC
CASSLASGGYNEQFF
>many|TRBV5-1|.|TRBJ2-7
TGCGCCAGCAGCCCTCCGGACAGCTACGAGCAGTACTTC
CASSPPDSYEQYF
>many|TRBV7-9|TRBD1|TRBJ2-7
TGTGCCAGCAGCCTGCCCACAGGGGGCGCGGAGCAGTACTTC
CASSLPTGGAEQYF
>medium-sized|TRBV2|.|TRBJ1-2
TGTGCCAGCAGTGAAGGGGCAGGAGACTATGGCTACACCTTC
CASSEGAGDYGYTF
>many|TRBV27|TRBD1|TRBJ1-5
TGTGCCAGCAGTTCGACAGGGCTCAATCAGCCCCAGCATTTT
CASSSTGLNQPQHF
>many|TRBV4-3|TRBD1|TRBJ2-1
TGCGCCAGCAGCCACAGGGGGAATTCCTACAATGAGCAGTTCTTC
CASSHRGNSYNEQFF
>many|TRBV27|TRBD1|TRBJ2-6
TGTGCCAGCAGTCCCTTGACAGGGGGCGGCATTGGGGCCAACGTCCTGACTTTC
CASSPLTGGGIGANVLTF
>.|TRBV4-1|.|TRBJ1-4
TGCGCCAGCAGCCAAGATCCTCCAGGGTCGGGTGAAAAACTGTTTTTT
CASSQDPPGSGEKLFF
>many|TRBV6-5|.|TRBJ1-6
TGTGCCAGCAGTTACTCAAAGCTATATTCACCCCTCCACTTT
CASSYSKLYSPLHF
>medium-sized|TRBV5-1|TRBD1|TRBJ2-7
TGCGCCAGCAATGCAGAACAGGGGCCTCCCTACGAGCAGTACTTC
CASNAEQGPPYEQYF
>many|TRBV11-2|TRBD1|TRBJ1-1
TGTGCCAGCAGCTTCGGGCAGCTTGGGTGGGACAGAGGGCAAGCTTTCTTT
CASSFGQLGWDRGQAFF
>many|TRBV5-4|TRBD1|TRBJ2-5
TGTGCCAGCAGCCCAGGGACAGGGGCTCGGGAGACCCAGTACTTC
CASSPGTGARETQYF
>medium-sized|TRBV27|.|TRBJ2-7
TGTGCCAGCTCAAGCTGGTCTAGCAGCTACGAGCAGTACTTC
CASSSWSSSYEQYF
>many|TRBV5-6|.|TRBJ1-6
TGTGCCAGCAGCTTGAAGGGTGGCAACTCCTATAATTCACCCCTCCACTTT
CASSLKGGNSYNSPLHF
>few|TRBV9|.|TRBJ2-7
TGTGTCATTATTTTCAAACAGGAGACGGCATACGAGCAGTACTTC
CVIIFKQETAYEQYF
>many|TRBV19|TRBD1|TRBJ1-6
TGTGCCAGTAGTCACAGGGGTGATAATTCACCCCTCCACTTT
CASSHRGDNSPLHF
>many|TRBV4-2|TRBD2|TRBJ2-3
TGTGCCAGCAGCCAAGAAAGTTCTAGCGGGAGCTTGGGGGATACGCAGTATTTT
CASSQESSSGSLGDTQYF
>many|TRBV9|.|TRBJ2-7
TGTGCCAGTAGTTTCGGGCAGGGGACGGCATACGAGCAGTACTTC
CASSFGQGTAYEQYF